Below are 2 T cell receptor beta chains sequenced from a single sample in a study of blood T cell repertoires in COVID-19. TCRdb's table, derived via immunoSEQ multiplex PCR, lists solely in-frame clones and lacks some. The data show roughly 250,000 clones, 65% to 85% seen once. Sequencing input: peripheral blood. Source of these receptors: a middle-aged woman who had recovered from COVID-19.

The chain is built from TRBV5-5 and TRBJ1-4; D might be TRBD1 (6 bases). CDR1 is SGHKS and CDR2 is YYEKEE in the germline V gene (reference sequence). V was pared by 4 bases and J by 2 bases, with 9 bases between. The CDR3 covers 14 residues. CDR3 sequence: CASSDRITNEKLFF. The CDR3 coding sequence is TGTGCCAGCAGCGACAGGATTACTAATGAAAAACTGTTTTTT.

The rearrangement links TRBV4-1 to TRBJ2-2, with TRBD2 identical over 9 bases. Germline V gene data show CDR1 as MGHRA and CDR2 as YSYEKL. J gave up 6 bases and V 0 bases, and 8 bases lay outside the gene matches. CDR3 length: 17 residues. CDR3 bases: TGCGCCAGCAGCCAAGAAGCTGCGGGGGGGCCCGCCGGGGAGCTGTTTTTT. Protein product: CASSQEAAGGPAGELFF.